Following are 21 T cell receptor beta chains from one sample sequenced in a study of shared clonotypes between healthy human individuals. CD45RO-negative CD8 cells positively selected for CCR7 made up the naive population, which excluded terminally differentiated effector memory CD45RA+ cells. TCRdb's table, derived via immunoSEQ multiplex PCR, lists solely in-frame clones and lacks some. The sample lists roughly 1,800,000 clones; roughly 94% were seen once. Sequencing used naive CD8+ T cells sorted from blood. These TCRs come from a man aged 18 to 29 in good health.

V and J are TRBV15 and TRBJ1-5, with D hard to call. This CDR3 comprises 17 residues. Germline-derived CDR1 and CDR2 are LNHNV and YYDKDF (reference sequence). Trimming removed 5 bases from V and 3 bases from J, with 20 bases in between. The CDR3: CATSGAWTAGHNQPQHF. CDR3 nucleotide sequence: TGTGCCACCAGCGGAGCATGGACGGCTGGCCACAATCAGCCCCAGCATTTT.

The rearrangement joins TRBV7-9 to TRBJ2-7; TRBD2 agrees at 12 bases. The CDR3 contains 17 residues. Germline values: CDR1 SEHNR, CDR2 FQNEAQ (reference sequence). J gave up 3 bases and V 5 bases, and 11 bases lay outside the gene matches. Here the CDR3 reads CASSTRSRLAGDYEQYF. The CDR3 bases are TGTGCCAGCAGCACCCGCTCCCGACTAGCGGGAGACTACGAGCAGTACTTC.

The chain uses TRBV7-2 and TRBJ2-7; 7 bases line up with TRBD2. This CDR3 contains 16 residues. V shed 1 base, J shed 3 bases, and the junction held 9 bases outside the gene matches. Germline-derived CDR1 and CDR2 are SGHTA and FQGNSA. The CDR3 reads CASSLDGGTIYYEQYF. In nucleotides, the CDR3 is TGTGCCAGCAGCTTAGATGGTGGGACTATATACTACGAGCAGTACTTC.

The J gene is TRBJ1-1, the V gene TRBV5-4; no clear D. V lost 2 bases, J lost 6 bases, and 14 bases lay in between. Germline V gene lookup returns CDR1 SGHNT and CDR2 YYREEE (reference sequence). The CDR3 sequence is 14 residues long. The CDR3 region is CASSFGPAGPEAFF. DNA for the CDR3: TGTGCCAGCAGCTTCGGACCGGCCGGTCCTGAAGCTTTCTTT.

The chain recombines TRBV5-4 with TRBJ2-7; D ambiguous. This CDR3 is 11 amino acids long. The germline gives CDR1 SGHNT, CDR2 YYREEE (reference sequence). V shed 0 bases and J shed 5 bases, with 3 bases lying between them. For the CDR3, the DNA is TGTGCCAGCAGCTTGGCCAACGAGCAGTACTTC. Amino acids: CASSLANEQYF.

The chain has TRBV2 and TRBJ1-5; D unclear. The germline gives CDR1 SNHLY, CDR2 FYNNEI. With 1 base removed from V and 3 bases from J, the gap between germline ends came to 10 bases. The CDR3 has 15 amino acids. This CDR3 reads CASSEDAGSNQPQHF. CDR3 in DNA: TGTGCCAGCAGTGAAGATGCAGGCTCCAATCAGCCCCAGCATTTT. The full variable domain, with the rest looked up from reference TRBV2 and TRBJ1-5, is EPEVTQTPSHQVTQMGQEVILRCVPISNHLYFYWYRQILGQKVEFLVSFYNNEISEKSEIFDDQFSVERPDGSNFTLKIRSTKLEDSAMYFCASSEDAGSNQPQHFGDGTRLSIL.

A word on this clone: The sample carries other DNA sequences with the same CDR3. The chain joins TRBV29-1 to TRBJ2-7, with 7 bases aligning to TRBD2. There are 15 residues in the CDR3. CDR1 is SQVTM and CDR2 is ANQGSEA in the germline V gene. V shed 3 bases and J 3 bases; nucleotides not matched to a gene: 11. The CDR3 region has the DNA TGCAGCGTTGATGGGACGGGGGGAGTCGGCTACGAGCAGTACTTC. This gives the protein CSVDGTGGVGYEQYF.

The V and J genes are TRBV7-9 and TRBJ2-1; TRBD1 is a possible D gene (5 bases). The V gene's germline CDR1 is SEHNR and CDR2 FQNEAQ (reference sequence). The CDR3 is 15 residues long. V lost 0 bases and J lost 4, with 10 bases in between. The CDR3 reads CASSLARTQYNEQFF. The CDR3 bases are TGTGCCAGCAGCTTAGCGCGGACACAGTACAATGAGCAGTTCTTC.

The gene calls are TRBV6-1 and TRBJ1-2; D might be TRBD1 (5 bases). With 0 bases removed from V and 5 bases from J, the gap between germline ends came to 25 bases. Germline V CDR1 and CDR2: MNHNS, SASEGT. The CDR3 loop spans 19 amino acids. The CDR3 region is CASSEALGQGATLEYGYTF. The CDR3 nucleotides are TGTGCCAGCAGTGAAGCGCTTGGTCAGGGAGCAACTTTGGAATATGGCTACACCTTC.

CDR3 DNA sequence: TGTGCCAGCAGTGGATACAGGGAGGACCAAGAGACCCAGTACTTC. It codes for CASSGYREDQETQYF. The J gene is TRBJ2-5, the V gene TRBV27, with D perhaps matching TRBD1 or TRBD2 (6 bases each). From germline, CDR1 is MNHEY and CDR2 SMNVEV (reference sequence). Deletions cut 5 bases from V and 0 bases from J, with 13 bases between. The CDR3 has 15 residues.

V is TRBV5-6 and J is TRBJ2-7; D remains ambiguous. CDR1 SGHDT and CDR2 YYEEEE come from the germline V gene. Trimming took off 3 bases at V and 11 bases at J, with 15 bases between the two ends. The CDR3 consists of 12 residues. In DNA form, the CDR3 reads TGTGCCAGCAGCTCCTCCCCTACGAGCGAGTACTTC. Encoded protein: CASSSSPTSEYF.

The V call is TRBV28, the J call TRBJ1-2; the D is unclear. The V and J ends lost 7 bases and 8 bases respectively, with 17 bases between them. The CDR3 is made up of 13 amino acids. CDR1 and CDR2 from the germline V gene are MDHEN and SYDVKM. The CDR3 DNA reads TGTGCCAGCATCTGGTACGTTAACACCGGCTACACCTTC. Its protein product is CASIWYVNTGYTF.

V gene TRBV2 combines with J gene TRBJ2-7; D is possibly TRBD1 (6 bases). The CDR3 length is 13 residues. V lost 3 bases, J lost 2 bases, and 8 bases lay in between. Germline assignment: CDR1 SNHLY and CDR2 FYNNEI. The CDR3 region is CASSEYRAYEQYF. The CDR3 DNA follows: TGTGCCAGCAGTGAGTACAGGGCCTACGAGCAGTACTTC.

This chain links TRBV5-1 with TRBJ2-3; 8 bases line up with TRBD1. Germline V gives CDR1 SGHRS, CDR2 YFSETQ. The CDR3 spans 13 residues. J gave up 4 bases and V 7 bases, and 5 bases lay outside the gene matches. DNA for the CDR3: TGCGCCAGCGGTGGACAGGGCGCAGATACGCAGTATTTT. Protein sequence: CASGGQGADTQYF.

The chain's CDR3 is CASSLLGSLGELFF. The CDR3 nucleotides are TGTGCCAGCAGCCTCTTGGGCTCTCTGGGGGAGCTGTTTTTT. The genes are TRBV27 and TRBJ2-2; D ambiguous. CDR3 length: 14 amino acids. In germline, CDR1 is MNHEY, CDR2 SMNVEV (reference sequence). V lost 6 bases and J lost 8, with 16 bases in between.

The chain has TRBV25-1 and TRBJ1-1, with a tentative D call TRBD1 (5 bases). CDR1 MGHDK and CDR2 SYGVNS come from the germline V gene. The V gene lost 2 bases and the J gene lost 1 base, with 11 bases spanning the gap. The CDR3 spans 15 residues. Here the CDR3 reads CASSEGALGNTEAFF. DNA of the CDR3: TGTGCCAGCAGTGAAGGGGCGTTGGGGAACACTGAAGCTTTCTTT.

V usage is TRBV7-9 and J usage is TRBJ2-7; no firm D call. Germline V gene lookup returns CDR1 SEHNR and CDR2 FQNEAQ (reference sequence). The CDR3 loop spans 14 amino acids. The germline V and J ends were trimmed by 5 bases and 5 bases, with 16 bases remaining between them. The CDR3 region has the DNA TGTGCCAGCAGCCACTCCAACAGAGACAACGAGCAGTACTTC. Translation gives CASSHSNRDNEQYF.

The chain has TRBV21-1 and TRBJ1-2. TRBV21-1 is assigned pseudogene status. This CDR3 contains 16 residues. The DNA of the CDR3 is TGTGCCAGCAGCCAACGAAGGTGGGGGAGCAACTATGGCTACACCTTC. This gives the protein CASSQRRWGSNYGYTF.

The chain joins TRBV6-5 to TRBJ2-3; D is possibly TRBD2 (6 bases). CDR3 length: 12 residues. Germline CDR1 MNHEY, CDR2 SVGAGI. The V and J ends lost 9 bases and 2 bases respectively, with 9 bases between them. As DNA, the CDR3 is TGTGCCAGTGGGACTCTCACAGATACGCAGTATTTT. This encodes CASGTLTDTQYF.

The chain couples TRBV4-3 to TRBJ2-1, with 8 nucleotides matching TRBD2. Per the germline V gene, CDR1 is LGHNA and CDR2 is YSLEER. The CDR3 is 19 amino acids. The ends lost 3 bases at V and 1 base at J; junction bases unmatched: 14. CDR3 in amino acids: CASSQDPASLAGSYNEQFF. The CDR3 region has the DNA TGCGCCAGCAGCCAGGACCCCGCGAGTCTAGCGGGTTCCTACAATGAGCAGTTCTTC.

The gene calls are TRBV28 and TRBJ1-2; 8 bases fit TRBD1. Unmatched junction bases numbered 4, after V lost 1 base and J lost 3 bases. Germline V lookup: CDR1 MDHEN, CDR2 SYDVKM. CDR3 length: 15 residues. The chain's CDR3 is CASSLYLQGDYGYTF. The CDR3 DNA sequence: TGTGCCAGCAGTTTATACTTACAGGGGGACTATGGCTACACCTTC.